This TCR beta chain came from a study of cytomegalovirus exposure and HLA in healthy donors. Only one count was recorded for this clone. Deletions cut 5 bases from V and 1 base from J, with 8 bases between. The CDR3 length is 13 residues. Germline CDR1 GTSNPN, CDR2 SVGIG (reference sequence). In the PCR, 60 Vbeta and 13 Jbeta primers were used. Sequenced by immunoSEQ multiplex PCR; TCRdb stores in-frame clones only, minus some. The table lists under 110,000 clones, just over 70% of them singletons. Input material: PBMCs. This receptor was identified in a boy between 10 and 17 years old in good health and CMV-seronegative. The rearrangement joins TRBV30 to TRBJ2-2; no reliable D call. The CDR3 coding sequence is TGTGCCTGGCCGCGGAGGAACACCGGGGAGCTGTTTTTT. This gives the protein CAWPRRNTGELFF.